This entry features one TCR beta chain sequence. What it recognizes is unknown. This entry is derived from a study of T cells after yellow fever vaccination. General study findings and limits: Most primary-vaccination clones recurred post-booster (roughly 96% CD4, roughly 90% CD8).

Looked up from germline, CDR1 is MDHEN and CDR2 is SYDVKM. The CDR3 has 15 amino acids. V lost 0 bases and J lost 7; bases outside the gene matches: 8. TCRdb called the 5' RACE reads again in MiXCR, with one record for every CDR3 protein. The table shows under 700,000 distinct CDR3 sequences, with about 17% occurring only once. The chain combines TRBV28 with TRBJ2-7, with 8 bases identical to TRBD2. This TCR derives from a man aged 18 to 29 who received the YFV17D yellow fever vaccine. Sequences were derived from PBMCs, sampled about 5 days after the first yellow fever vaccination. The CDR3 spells CASSLWGTSIWEQYV. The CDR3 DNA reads TGTGCCAGCAGTTTATGGGGGACTAGTATATGGGAGCAGTACGTC.